There are a few counts of the clone carrying this TCR beta chain. V was pared by 5 bases and J by 12 bases, with 8 bases of the junction left unmatched. The CDR3 has 13 residues. CDR1 is MDHEN, CDR2 SYDVKM, per germline. TCRdb ran MiXCR on the RT-PCR reads and lists one entry per CDR3 protein. Of around 150,000 distinct CDR3 sequences in the sample, roughly two fifths are singletons; the top ten hold approximately 50%. These data originate in a study of patients and donors after allogeneic stem cell transplantation. The sequenced sample was blood, either unsorted or a sorted T cell fraction (not recorded which). This TCR derives from a human donor who was either an allogeneic HSCT recipient or a stem cell or donor lymphocyte infusion donor (not recorded which). It is not recorded whose cells these are; they may come from a transplant donor. The genes are TRBV28 and TRBJ1-2, with TRBD1 matching over 11 bases. This chain's CDR3 is CASSPGQGERNTF. CDR3 bases: TGTGCCAGCAGTCCGGGACAGGGGGAGCGGAACACCTTC.